The 21 T cell receptor beta chains reported below all come from one sample, sequenced in a study of shared clonotypes between healthy human individuals. This table comes from immunoSEQ multiplex PCR, and its TCRdb copy is limited to in-frame clones, with some not included. Of 1.5 million to 2.5 million clones in the sample, around 96% are singletons; the top ten hold approximately 1%. CD45RO-negative, CCR7-selected cells formed the naive CD8 fraction, which excluded terminally differentiated effector memory CD45RA+ cells. The sequencing input was naive CD8+ T cells sorted from blood. All receptors come from a man aged 18 to 29 in good health.

This chain links TRBV28 with TRBJ1-3, with TRBD1 matching over 12 bases. Germline-derived CDR1 and CDR2 are MDHEN and SYDVKM. The CDR3 has 16 residues. V gave up 2 bases and J gave up 3 bases; unmatched junction bases: 2. CDR3 loop: CASSLRDRGLGNTIYF. CDR3 DNA: TGTGCCAGCAGTTTACGGGACAGGGGGCTTGGAAACACCATATATTTT.

The chain has TRBV27 and TRBJ1-5; 9 nucleotides align to TRBD1. The J segment lost 7 bases and the V segment lost 4 bases, leaving 5 bases of the junction unmatched. This CDR3 region has 14 residues. Looked up from germline, CDR1 is MNHEY and CDR2 is SMNVEV (reference sequence). CDR3 region: CASSSPGQGQPQHF. CDR3 DNA: TGTGCCAGCAGTTCCCCGGGACAGGGACAGCCCCAGCATTTT.

This clone was counted only a few times. The chain has TRBV28 and TRBJ1-5; D unresolved. Trimming cost V 2 bases and J 2 bases, with 10 bases left between them. The CDR3 extends over 15 amino acids. Germline CDR1 MDHEN, CDR2 SYDVKM. In DNA, the CDR3 is TGTGCCAGCAGTTTAGTACCGGGCGGCAATCAGCCCCAGCATTTT. Protein: CASSLVPGGNQPQHF.

Remarks on this clone: Other DNA sequences within the sample encode an identical CDR3. The chain combines TRBV6-1 with TRBJ2-7, with unresolved D. The CDR3 runs 10 residues. Germline V gene lookup returns CDR1 MNHNS and CDR2 SASEGT. Deletions cut 6 bases from V and 4 bases from J, with 4 bases between. The CDR3 here is CASRGYEQYF. The CDR3 bases are TGTGCCAGCAGGGGATACGAGCAGTACTTC.

V and J are TRBV27 and TRBJ2-1; 9 nucleotides line up with TRBD2. The junction had 8 bases not matched to a gene; V was cut back by 7 bases and J by 7 bases. CDR1 MNHEY and CDR2 SMNVEV come from the germline V gene (reference sequence). The CDR3 extends over 14 amino acids. The CDR3 DNA reads as TGTGCCAGCAAGGGGCGGGGGGGCTGGAATGAGCAGTTCTTC. It translates to CASKGRGGWNEQFF.

The rearrangement joins TRBV7-9 to TRBJ2-5; D ambiguous. The CDR3 covers 13 residues. V lost 3 bases and J lost 5, with 10 bases in between. Looked up from germline, CDR1 is SEHNR and CDR2 is FQNEAQ (reference sequence). The CDR3 DNA follows: TGTGCCAGCAGCTTTCGCGTAGGGGAGACCCAGTACTTC. It codes for CASSFRVGETQYF.

The chain carries TRBV2 and TRBJ2-1; no reliable D call. There are 15 residues in the CDR3. Germline V gives CDR1 SNHLY, CDR2 FYNNEI. V was cut by 1 base and J by 8 bases, with 15 bases left in between. CDR3 amino acids: CASSEGLVVRDEQFF. CDR3 in DNA: TGTGCCAGCAGTGAAGGGCTAGTAGTCAGAGATGAGCAGTTCTTC.

The chain couples TRBV6-5 to TRBJ1-4; 7 positions agree with TRBD1. V trimming: 6 bases; J trimming: 5 bases; junction bases outside the gene matches: 9. Germline V CDR1 and CDR2: MNHEY, SVGAGI. The CDR3 runs to 15 residues. This chain's CDR3 is CASSTFRGYNEKLFF. The CDR3 nucleotides are TGTGCCAGCAGCACCTTCAGGGGGTACAATGAAAAACTGTTTTTT.

This clone was seen once. V gene TRBV5-1 combines with J gene TRBJ2-7; maybe TRBD2 (5 bases). With 0 bases removed from V and 3 bases from J, the gap between germline ends came to 13 bases. The CDR3 loop spans 15 amino acids. Germline V gene data show CDR1 as SGHRS and CDR2 as YFSETQ. CDR3 amino acids: CASSLGADPLYEQYF. The CDR3 DNA reads TGCGCCAGCAGCTTGGGAGCGGACCCTCTCTACGAGCAGTACTTC.

J is TRBJ1-1 and V is TRBV7-2; tentatively, D is TRBD1 (5 bases). The CDR3 has 17 amino acids. Trimming pared 2 bases from V and 8 bases from J, leaving 24 bases between. Germline values: CDR1 SGHTA, CDR2 FQGNSA. The CDR3 reads CASSLIGWGRDDPEAFF. The CDR3 coding sequence is TGTGCCAGCAGCTTAATCGGGTGGGGCAGGGACGACCCAGAAGCTTTCTTT.

In DNA, the CDR3 is TGTGCCAGTAGTGGTAGCGGGAGAGGCGCCTACGAGCAGTACTTC. This codes for CASSGSGRGAYEQYF. The chain recombines TRBV19 with TRBJ2-7, with 9 bases identical to TRBD2. The germline gives CDR1 LNHDA, CDR2 SQIVND (reference sequence). J was trimmed by 2 bases and V by 5 bases; bases with no gene match: 7. This CDR3 has 15 residues.

This clone came up once. Mismatch with germline at one junction end may stem from a read error. This chain uses TRBV4-1 with TRBJ2-6; 7 bases agree with TRBD1. CDR3 size: 13 residues. Per germline, CDR1 MGHRA and CDR2 YSYEKL. The CDR3 protein is CASSPTGVNVLTF. The CDR3 DNA sequence: TGCGCCAGCAGCCCCACAGGGGTCAACGTCCTGACTTTC.

The chain carries TRBV5-4 and TRBJ2-1; 8 nucleotides agree with TRBD1. V lost 3 bases, J lost 8 bases, and 10 bases stayed unmatched. CDR3 length: 15 residues. CDR1 and CDR2 (germline): SGHNT, YYREEE (reference sequence). The CDR3: CASSSDGRGPDEQFF. Written as DNA, the CDR3 is TGTGCCAGCAGCTCGGATGGCAGGGGGCCTGATGAGCAGTTCTTC.

This chain joins TRBV5-1 and TRBJ1-5; D is undetermined. The CDR3 has 15 residues. Trimming removed 0 bases at V and 8 bases at J, with 15 bases between. Germline lookup yields CDR1 SGHRS and CDR2 YFSETQ. CDR3 loop: CASSLERGSGKPQHF. The CDR3 DNA sequence: TGCGCCAGCAGCTTGGAACGGGGTTCGGGTAAGCCCCAGCATTTT.

The chain recombines TRBV27 with TRBJ2-2; D remains ambiguous. CDR3 size: 15 residues. Germline V lookup: CDR1 MNHEY, CDR2 SMNVEV (reference sequence). V was clipped by 4 bases and J by 1 base, with 10 bases between them. CDR3 DNA: TGTGCCAGCAGTTCAACTACAGTGAACACCGGGGAGCTGTTTTTT. Protein product: CASSSTTVNTGELFF.

V is TRBV15 and J is TRBJ2-7; the D is unclear. This CDR3 is 13 amino acids long. Germline values: CDR1 LNHNV, CDR2 YYDKDF (reference sequence). Trimming took off 0 bases at V and 4 bases at J, with 7 bases between the two ends. For the CDR3, the DNA is TGTGCCACCAGCAGAGATGAGGAATACGAGCAGTACTTC. It specifies CATSRDEEYEQYF. The full variable domain, completed using reference TRBV15 and TRBJ2-7, is DAMVIQNPRYQVTQFGKPVTLSCSQTLNHNVMYWYQQKSSQAPKLLFHYYDKDFNNEADTPDNFQSRRPNTSFCFLDIRSPGLGDTAMYLCATSRDEEYEQYFGPGTRLTVT.

J is TRBJ2-1 and V is TRBV10-3; 7 bases are a match to TRBD2. The ends lost 8 bases at V and 3 bases at J; junction bases unmatched: 10. Germline V gives CDR1 ENHRY, CDR2 SYGVKD. The CDR3 covers 15 residues. CDR3 DNA sequence: TGTGCCATCCTTGCCGCGGCTAGCGGCTACAATGAGCAGTTCTTC. It codes for CAILAAASGYNEQFF.

On this clone itself: In the same sample, other DNA sequences code for this CDR3. The chain links TRBV6-5 to TRBJ2-2, with D maybe TRBD2 (5 bases). This CDR3 has 15 amino acids. Looked up from germline, CDR1 is MNHEY and CDR2 is SVGAGI. V gave up 0 bases and J gave up 4 bases, with 9 bases separating them. CDR3 sequence: CASSYSGAGTGELFF. The CDR3, as DNA: TGTGCCAGCAGTTACTCCGGTGCGGGCACCGGGGAGCTGTTTTTT.

The J gene is TRBJ2-7, the V gene TRBV7-8; D is undetermined. The V end was cut by 1 base, the J end by 7 bases, with 14 bases between. The CDR3 contains 14 residues. CDR1 is SGHVS and CDR2 is FQNEAQ in the germline V gene. For the CDR3, the DNA is TGTGCCAGCAGCTTAGTGGGCCAGACATGGGAGCAGTACTTC. Encoded protein: CASSLVGQTWEQYF.

The chain uses TRBV27 and TRBJ1-5, with a possible D match to TRBD1 (6 bases). Trimming took 4 bases from V and 8 from J, leaving 9 bases between them. There are 12 residues in the CDR3. Germline V gives CDR1 MNHEY, CDR2 SMNVEV (reference sequence). The CDR3 protein is CASSSQGEPQHF. CDR3 nucleotide sequence: TGTGCCAGCAGTTCACAGGGTGAGCCCCAGCATTTT.

Details on this clone: Additional DNA sequences in this sample encode the identical CDR3. The chain is built from TRBV14 and TRBJ2-7; D uncertain. Per germline, CDR1 SGHDN and CDR2 FVKESK. This CDR3 spans 15 amino acids. Trimming cost V 1 base and J 2 bases, with 12 bases left between them. The CDR3 loop reads CASSQGVSGTYEQYF. CDR3 coding DNA: TGTGCCAGCAGCCAAGGGGTATCAGGTACCTACGAGCAGTACTTC. The variable domain in full, with the rest retrieved from reference TRBV14 and TRBJ2-7, is EAGVTQFPSHSVIEKGQTVTLRCDPISGHDNLYWYRRVMGKEIKFLLHFVKESKQDESGMPNNRFLAERTGGTYSTLKVQPAELEDSGVYFCASSQGVSGTYEQYFGPGTRLTVT.